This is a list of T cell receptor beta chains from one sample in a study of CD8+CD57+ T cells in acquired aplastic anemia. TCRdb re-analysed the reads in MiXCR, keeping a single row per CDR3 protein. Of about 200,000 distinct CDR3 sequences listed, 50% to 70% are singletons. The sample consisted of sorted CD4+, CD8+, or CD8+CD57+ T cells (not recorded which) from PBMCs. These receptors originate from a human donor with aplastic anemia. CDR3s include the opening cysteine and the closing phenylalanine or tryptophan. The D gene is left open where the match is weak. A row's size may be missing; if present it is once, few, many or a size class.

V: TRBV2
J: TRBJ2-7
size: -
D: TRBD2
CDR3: CASSERLAGGGEQYF
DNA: TGTGCCAGCAGTGAAAGACTAGCGGGAGGAGGCGAGCAGTACTTC

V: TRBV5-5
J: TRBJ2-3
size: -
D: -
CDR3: CASSLEGGAYNEQYF
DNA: TGTGCCAGCAGCCTGGAGGGGGGCGCGTACAATGAGCAGTATTTT

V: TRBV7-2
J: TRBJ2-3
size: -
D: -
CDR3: CASRVNTDTQYF
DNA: TGTGCCAGCAGGGTTAACACAGATACGCAGTATTTT

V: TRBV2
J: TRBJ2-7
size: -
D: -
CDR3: CASKLSSPVHEQYF
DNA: TGTGCCAGCAAGCTGTCCTCACCGGTCCACGAGCAGTACTTC

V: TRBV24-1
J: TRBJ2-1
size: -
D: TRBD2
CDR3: CATSDSRTSGSKRSSYNEQFF
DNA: TGTGCCACCAGTGACTCAAGGACTAGCGGGAGTAAACGGAGCTCCTACAATGAGCAGTTCTTC

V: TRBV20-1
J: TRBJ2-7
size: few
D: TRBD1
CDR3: CSARHRDRRHEQYF
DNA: TGCAGTGCTAGGCACCGGGACAGGCGCCACGAGCAGTACTTC

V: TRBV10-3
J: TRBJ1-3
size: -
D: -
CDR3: CAISEIGNTIYF
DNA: TGTGCCATCAGTGAGATCGGAAACACCATATATTTT

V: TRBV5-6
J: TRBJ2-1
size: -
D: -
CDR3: CASSLLTGPHNEQFF
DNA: TGTGCCAGCAGCTTGCTGACGGGGCCGCACAATGAGCAGTTCTTC

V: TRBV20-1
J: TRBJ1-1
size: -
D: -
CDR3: CSAETAFEGTEAFF
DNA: TGCAGTGCTGAAACGGCGTTCGAGGGCACTGAAGCTTTCTTT

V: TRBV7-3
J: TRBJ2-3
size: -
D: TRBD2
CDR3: CASSFSGRDTQYF
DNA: TGTGCCAGCAGCTTTAGCGGGAGAGATACGCAGTATTTT

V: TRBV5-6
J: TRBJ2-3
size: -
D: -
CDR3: CASRGRVYSTDTQYF
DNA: TGTGCCAGCAGGGGGCGGGTATATAGCACAGATACGCAGTATTTT

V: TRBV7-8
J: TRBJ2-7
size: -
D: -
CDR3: CASRDRSYVQYF
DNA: TGTGCCAGCAGAGACAGATCCTACGTGCAGTACTTC

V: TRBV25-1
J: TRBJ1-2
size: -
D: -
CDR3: CASSERWGWGNYGYTF
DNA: TGTGCCAGCAGTGAACGGTGGGGTTGGGGTAACTATGGCTACACCTTC

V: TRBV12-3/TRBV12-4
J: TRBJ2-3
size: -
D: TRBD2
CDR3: CASSAAGLRTDTQYF
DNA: TGTGCCAGCTCCGCGGCGGGACTACGCACAGATACGCAGTATTTT

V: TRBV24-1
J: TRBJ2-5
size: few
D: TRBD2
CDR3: CATRGLAETQYF
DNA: TGTGCCACCAGGGGACTAGCGGAGACCCAGTACTTC

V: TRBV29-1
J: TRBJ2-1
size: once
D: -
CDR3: CSVFHNEQFF
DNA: TGCAGCGTTTTCCACAATGAGCAGTTCTTC

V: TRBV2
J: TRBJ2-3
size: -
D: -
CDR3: CASSEAGGRVTDTQYF
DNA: TGTGCCAGCAGTGAAGCTGGGGGTAGAGTCACAGATACGCAGTATTTT

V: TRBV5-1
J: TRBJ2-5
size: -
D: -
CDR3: CASSLASQGYGETQYF
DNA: TGCGCCAGCAGCTTGGCCTCTCAGGGTTATGGAGAGACCCAGTACTTC

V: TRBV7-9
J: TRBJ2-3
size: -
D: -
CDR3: CASSPRPFTDTQYF
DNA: TGTGCCAGCAGCCCCAGACCTTTCACAGATACGCAGTATTTT

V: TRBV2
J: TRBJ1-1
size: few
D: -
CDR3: CASRDSPLNTEAFF
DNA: TGTGCCAGCAGAGACAGTCCCCTGAACACTGAAGCTTTCTTT

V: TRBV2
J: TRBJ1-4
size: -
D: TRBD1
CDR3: CASSDRGEKLFF
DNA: TGTGCCAGCAGTGACAGGGGGGAAAAACTGTTTTTT

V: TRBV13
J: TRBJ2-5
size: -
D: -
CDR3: CASSSGPTLQETQYF
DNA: TGTGCCAGCAGCTCCGGACCTACCCTCCAAGAGACCCAGTACTTC

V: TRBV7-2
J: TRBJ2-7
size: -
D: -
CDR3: CASSPNPTTEQYF
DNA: TGTGCCAGCAGCCCCAACCCCACTACCGAGCAGTACTTC

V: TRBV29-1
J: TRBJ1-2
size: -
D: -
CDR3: CSVADPKGYGYTF
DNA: TGCAGCGTTGCTGACCCGAAGGGCTATGGCTACACCTTC

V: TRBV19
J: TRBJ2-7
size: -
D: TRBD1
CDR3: CASGGGQGPYEQYF
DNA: TGTGCCAGTGGGGGGGGACAGGGGCCCTACGAGCAGTACTTC

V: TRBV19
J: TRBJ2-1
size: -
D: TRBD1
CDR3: CASSMGRGPYNEQFF
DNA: TGTGCCAGTAGTATGGGCAGGGGGCCATACAATGAGCAGTTCTTC

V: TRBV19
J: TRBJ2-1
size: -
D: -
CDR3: CASRTTTTLYNEQFF
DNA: TGTGCCAGTAGGACGACTACCACTCTCTACAATGAGCAGTTCTTC

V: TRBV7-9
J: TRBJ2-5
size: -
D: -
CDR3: CASSSPRTEETQYF
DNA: TGTGCCAGCAGCAGCCCGCGGACGGAAGAGACCCAGTACTTC

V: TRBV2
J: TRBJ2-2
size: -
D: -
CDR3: CASSESLAANTGELFF
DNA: TGTGCCAGCAGTGAATCCCTAGCCGCGAACACCGGGGAGCTGTTTTTT

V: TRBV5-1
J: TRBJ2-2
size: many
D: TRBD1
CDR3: CASSLADRGTGELFF
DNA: TGCGCCAGCAGCTTGGCCGACAGGGGAACCGGGGAGCTGTTTTTT

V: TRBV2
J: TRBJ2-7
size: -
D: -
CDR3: CASSDSTGIYEQYF
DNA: TGTGCCAGCAGTGACAGTACAGGGATTTACGAGCAGTACTTC

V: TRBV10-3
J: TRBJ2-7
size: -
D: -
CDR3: CAISDTDISYEQYF
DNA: TGTGCCATCAGTGACACCGACATTTCCTACGAGCAGTACTTC

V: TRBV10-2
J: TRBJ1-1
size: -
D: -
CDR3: CASSEALTAYTEAFF
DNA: TGCGCCAGCAGTGAGGCCTTGACAGCCTACACTGAAGCTTTCTTT

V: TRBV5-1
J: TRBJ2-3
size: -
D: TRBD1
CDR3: CASSMAGTGVFGTDTQYF
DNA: TGCGCCAGCAGCATGGCCGGGACAGGGGTTTTTGGCACAGATACGCAGTATTTT